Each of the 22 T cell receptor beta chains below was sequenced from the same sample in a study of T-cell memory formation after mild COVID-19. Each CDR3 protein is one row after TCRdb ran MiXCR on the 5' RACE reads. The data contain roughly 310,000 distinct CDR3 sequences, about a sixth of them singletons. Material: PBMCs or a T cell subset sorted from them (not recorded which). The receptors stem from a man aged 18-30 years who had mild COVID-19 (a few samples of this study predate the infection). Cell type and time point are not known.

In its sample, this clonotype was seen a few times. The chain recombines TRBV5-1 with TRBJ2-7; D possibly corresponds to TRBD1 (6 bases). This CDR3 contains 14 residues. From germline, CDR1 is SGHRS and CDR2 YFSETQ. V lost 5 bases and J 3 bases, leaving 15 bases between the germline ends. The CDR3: CASRIGQPYYEQYF. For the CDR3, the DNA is TGCGCCAGCAGAATAGGACAGCCTTACTACGAGCAGTACTTC.

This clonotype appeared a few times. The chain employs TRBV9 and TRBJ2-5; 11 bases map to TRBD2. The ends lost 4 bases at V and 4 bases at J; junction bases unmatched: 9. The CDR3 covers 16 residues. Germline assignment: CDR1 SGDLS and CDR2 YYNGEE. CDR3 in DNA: TGTGCCAGCAGCCCCATCCTAGCGGGGGGAGGAGAGACCCAGTACTTC. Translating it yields CASSPILAGGGETQYF.

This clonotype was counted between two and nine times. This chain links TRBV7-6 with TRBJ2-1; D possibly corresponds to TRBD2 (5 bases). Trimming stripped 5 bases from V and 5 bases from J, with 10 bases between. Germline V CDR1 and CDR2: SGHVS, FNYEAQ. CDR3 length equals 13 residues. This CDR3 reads CASSPGLHNEQFF. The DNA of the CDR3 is TGTGCCAGCAGCCCTGGACTTCACAATGAGCAGTTCTTC.

The CDR3 DNA sequence: TGTGCCAGTAGTAGAGGTTGGAGCACTGAAGCTTTCTTT. Protein: CASSRGWSTEAFF. The V and J genes are TRBV19 and TRBJ1-1; D remains unclear. Trimming pared 4 bases from V and 4 bases from J, leaving 10 bases between. CDR1 is LNHDA, CDR2 SQIVND, per germline (reference sequence). The length of the CDR3 is 13 residues.

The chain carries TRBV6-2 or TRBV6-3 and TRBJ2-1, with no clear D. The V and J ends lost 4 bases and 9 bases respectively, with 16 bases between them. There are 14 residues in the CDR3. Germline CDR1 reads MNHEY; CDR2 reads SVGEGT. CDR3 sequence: CASSLTHSRGEQFF. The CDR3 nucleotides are TGTGCCAGCAGTTTAACCCACTCCCGCGGTGAGCAGTTCTTC.

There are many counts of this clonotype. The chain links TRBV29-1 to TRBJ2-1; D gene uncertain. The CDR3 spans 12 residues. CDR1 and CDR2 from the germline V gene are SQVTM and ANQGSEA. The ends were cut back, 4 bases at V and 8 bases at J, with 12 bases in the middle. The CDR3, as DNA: TGCAGCGTTGCTAGTCCTTGGGATGAGCAGTTCTTC. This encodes CSVASPWDEQFF.

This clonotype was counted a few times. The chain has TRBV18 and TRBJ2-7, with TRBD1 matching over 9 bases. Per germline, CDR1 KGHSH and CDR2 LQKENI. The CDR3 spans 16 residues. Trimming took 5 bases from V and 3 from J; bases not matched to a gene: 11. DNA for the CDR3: TGTGCCAGCTCAAGGCAGGACAGGGGTCGAGTCTACGAGCAGTACTTC. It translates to CASSRQDRGRVYEQYF.

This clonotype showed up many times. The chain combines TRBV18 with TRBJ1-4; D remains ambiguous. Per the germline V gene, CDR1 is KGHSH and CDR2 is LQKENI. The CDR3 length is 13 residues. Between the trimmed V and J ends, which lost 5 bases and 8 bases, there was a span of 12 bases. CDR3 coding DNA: TGTGCCAGCTCAAAAAGAGGGTACGAAAAACTGTTTTTT. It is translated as CASSKRGYEKLFF.

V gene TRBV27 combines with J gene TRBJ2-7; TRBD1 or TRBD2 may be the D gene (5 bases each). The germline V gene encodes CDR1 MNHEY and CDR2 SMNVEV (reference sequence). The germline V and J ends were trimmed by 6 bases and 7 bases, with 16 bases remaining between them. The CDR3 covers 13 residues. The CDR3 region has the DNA TGTGCCAGCAGCCCTGAGGGGTTCGTTGAGCAGTACTTC. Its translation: CASSPEGFVEQYF.

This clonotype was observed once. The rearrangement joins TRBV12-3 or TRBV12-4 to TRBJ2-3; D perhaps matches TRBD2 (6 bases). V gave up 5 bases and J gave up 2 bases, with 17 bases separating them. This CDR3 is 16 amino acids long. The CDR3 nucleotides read TGTGCCAGCAGTCACGCACTAGCTTCCCACACAGATACGCAGTATTTT. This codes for CASSHALASHTDTQYF.

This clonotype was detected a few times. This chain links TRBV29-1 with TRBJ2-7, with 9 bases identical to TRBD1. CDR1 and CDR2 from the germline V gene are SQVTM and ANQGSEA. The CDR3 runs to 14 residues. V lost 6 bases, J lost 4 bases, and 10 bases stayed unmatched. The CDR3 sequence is CSVEGQGKEYEQYF. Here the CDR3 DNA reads TGCAGCGTAGAGGGACAGGGCAAGGAATACGAGCAGTACTTC.

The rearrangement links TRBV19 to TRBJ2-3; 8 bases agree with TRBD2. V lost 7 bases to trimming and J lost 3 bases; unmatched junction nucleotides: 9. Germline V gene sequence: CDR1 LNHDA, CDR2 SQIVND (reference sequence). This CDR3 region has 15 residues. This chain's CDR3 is CASKAGLALTDTQYF. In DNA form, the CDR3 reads TGTGCCAGTAAAGCTGGACTAGCCTTAACAGATACGCAGTATTTT. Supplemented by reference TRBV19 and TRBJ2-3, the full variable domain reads DGGITQSPKYLFRKEGQNVTLSCEQNLNHDAMYWYRQDPGQGLRLIYYSQIVNDFQKGDIAEGYSVSREKKESFPLTVTSAQKNPTAFYLCASKAGLALTDTQYFGPGTRLTVL.

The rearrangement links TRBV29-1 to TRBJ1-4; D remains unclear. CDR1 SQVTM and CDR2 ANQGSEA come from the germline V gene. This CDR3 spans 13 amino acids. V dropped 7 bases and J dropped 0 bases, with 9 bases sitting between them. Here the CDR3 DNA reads TGCAGCGCCGTCGAGCCAACTAATGAAAAACTGTTTTTT. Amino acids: CSAVEPTNEKLFF.

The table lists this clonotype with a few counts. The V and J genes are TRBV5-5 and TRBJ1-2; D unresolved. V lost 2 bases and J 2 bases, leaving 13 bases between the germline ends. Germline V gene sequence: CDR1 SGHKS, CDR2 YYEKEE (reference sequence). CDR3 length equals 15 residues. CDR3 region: CASSFGRTQNYGYTF. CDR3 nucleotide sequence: TGTGCCAGCAGCTTCGGCAGGACCCAAAACTATGGCTACACCTTC.

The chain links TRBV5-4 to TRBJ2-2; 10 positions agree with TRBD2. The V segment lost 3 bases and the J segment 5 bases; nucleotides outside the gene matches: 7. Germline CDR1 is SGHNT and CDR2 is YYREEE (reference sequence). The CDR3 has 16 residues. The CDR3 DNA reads TGTGCCAGCAGCTCTAGCGGGGGCCAAAGGACCGGGGAGCTGTTTTTT. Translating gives CASSSSGGQRTGELFF.

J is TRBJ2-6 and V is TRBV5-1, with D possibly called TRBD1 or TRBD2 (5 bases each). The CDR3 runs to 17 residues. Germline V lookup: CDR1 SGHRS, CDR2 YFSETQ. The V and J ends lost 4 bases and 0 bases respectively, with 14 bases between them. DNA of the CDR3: TGCGCCAGCAGCCTAGGGACCCATTTCTCTGGGGCCAACGTCCTGACTTTC. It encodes CASSLGTHFSGANVLTF. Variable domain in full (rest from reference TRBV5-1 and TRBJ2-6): KAGVTQTPRYLIKTRGQQVTLSCSPISGHRSVSWYQQTPGQGLQFLFEYFSETQRNKGNFPGRFSGRQFSNSRSEMNVSTLELGDSALYLCASSLGTHFSGANVLTFGAGSRLTVL.

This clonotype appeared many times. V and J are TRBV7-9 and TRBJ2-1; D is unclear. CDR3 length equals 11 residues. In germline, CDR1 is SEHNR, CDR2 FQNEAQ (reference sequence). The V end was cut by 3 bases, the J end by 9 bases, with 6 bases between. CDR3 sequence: CASSFLGEQFF. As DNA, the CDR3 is TGTGCCAGCAGCTTTTTAGGTGAGCAGTTCTTC.

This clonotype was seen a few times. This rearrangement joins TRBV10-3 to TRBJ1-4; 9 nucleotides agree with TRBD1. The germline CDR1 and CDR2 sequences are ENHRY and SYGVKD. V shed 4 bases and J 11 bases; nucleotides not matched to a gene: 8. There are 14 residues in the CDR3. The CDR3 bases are TGTGCCATCAGTGGACAGGGGGGAATTGAGAAACTGTTTTTT. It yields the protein CAISGQGGIEKLFF.

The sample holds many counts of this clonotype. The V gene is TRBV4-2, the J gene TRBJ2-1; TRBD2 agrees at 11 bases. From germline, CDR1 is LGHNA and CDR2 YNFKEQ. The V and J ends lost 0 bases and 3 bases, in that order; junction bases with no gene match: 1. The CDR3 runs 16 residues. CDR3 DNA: TGTGCCAGCAGCCAAGATGGGACTAGCGGCTACAATGAGCAGTTCTTC. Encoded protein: CASSQDGTSGYNEQFF.

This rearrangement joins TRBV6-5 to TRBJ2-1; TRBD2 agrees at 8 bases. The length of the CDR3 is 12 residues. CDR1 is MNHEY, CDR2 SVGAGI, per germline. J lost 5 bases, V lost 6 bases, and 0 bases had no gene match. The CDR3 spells CASSGGDNEQFF. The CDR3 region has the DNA TGTGCCAGCAGCGGGGGGGACAATGAGCAGTTCTTC.

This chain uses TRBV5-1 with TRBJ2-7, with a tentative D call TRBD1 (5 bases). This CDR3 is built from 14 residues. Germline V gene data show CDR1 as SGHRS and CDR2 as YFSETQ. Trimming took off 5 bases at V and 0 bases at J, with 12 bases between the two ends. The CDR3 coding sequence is TGCGCCAGCAGGCAGACAGATAGCTCCTACGAGCAGTACGTC. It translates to CASRQTDSSYEQYV.

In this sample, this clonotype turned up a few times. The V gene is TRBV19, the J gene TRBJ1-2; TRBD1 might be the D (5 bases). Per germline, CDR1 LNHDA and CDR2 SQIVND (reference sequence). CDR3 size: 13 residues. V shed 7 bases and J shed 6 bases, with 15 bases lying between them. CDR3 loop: CASNRMGGDGYTF. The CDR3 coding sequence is TGTGCCAGTAACCGGATGGGGGGGGATGGCTACACCTTC.